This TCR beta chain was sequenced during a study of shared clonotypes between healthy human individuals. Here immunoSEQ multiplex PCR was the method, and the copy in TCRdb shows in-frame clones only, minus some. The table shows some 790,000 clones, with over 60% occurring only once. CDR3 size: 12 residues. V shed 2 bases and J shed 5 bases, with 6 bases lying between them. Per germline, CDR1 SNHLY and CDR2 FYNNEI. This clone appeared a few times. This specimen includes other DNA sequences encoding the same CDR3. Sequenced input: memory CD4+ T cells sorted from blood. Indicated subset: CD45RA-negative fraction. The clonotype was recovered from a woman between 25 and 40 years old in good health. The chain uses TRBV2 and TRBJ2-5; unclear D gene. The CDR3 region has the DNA TGTGCCAGCAGTGAAAGGCGTGAGACCCAGTACTTC. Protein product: CASSERRETQYF.